The 3 T cell receptor beta chains below all came from one sample that was sequenced in a study of blood T cell repertoires in COVID-19. TCRdb's table, derived via immunoSEQ multiplex PCR, lists solely in-frame clones and lacks some. The sample gives about 100,000 clones, 85% of which show up once; around 15% is in the top ten. The sample comprised peripheral blood. These receptors came from a man aged 45-65 years with active or convalescent COVID-19.

The chain uses TRBV27 and TRBJ1-5, with a tentative D call TRBD1 (5 bases). Deletions cut 5 bases from V and 6 bases from J, with 20 bases between. The germline gives CDR1 MNHEY, CDR2 SMNVEV (reference sequence). The CDR3 loop spans 16 amino acids. The CDR3 DNA sequence: TGTGCCAGCAGTCTCAAGGGCAGGACGGGGGGTCAGCCCCAGCATTTT. It is translated as CASSLKGRTGGQPQHF.

V is TRBV12-3 or TRBV12-4 and J is TRBJ1-6, with TRBD1 as a possible D gene (5 bases). Trimming left V 10 bases short and J 7 bases short, with 11 bases between. The CDR3 runs 12 residues. The CDR3 sequence is CATRQFNSPLHF. The CDR3 DNA follows: TGTGCCACCCGACAGTTCAATTCACCCCTCCACTTT.

This clone has more than one count but fewer than ten. The chain has TRBV6-6 and TRBJ2-3, with 7 nucleotides matching TRBD2. The ends lost 5 bases at V and 4 bases at J; junction bases unmatched: 6. The CDR3 contains 14 residues. Germline V gives CDR1 MNHNY, CDR2 SVGAGI (reference sequence). The CDR3 reads CASSTSGISDTQYF. The DNA of the CDR3 is TGTGCCAGCAGTACAAGCGGGATCTCAGATACGCAGTATTTT.